This T cell receptor (beta chain) was retrieved from a study of siplizumab effects on memory and regulatory T cells. Study as a whole: The pairing of mixed lymphocyte reactions set siplizumab at about 0.9 ug/mL against the absence of drug.

On this clone: Its antigen remains unidentified.

Cells from the mixed lymphocyte reaction were cocultured for over five days at 37°C. Germline CDR1 and CDR2: MNHEY and SVGAGI. The CDR3 sequence is 14 residues long. Between the trimmed V and J ends, which lost 6 bases and 1 base, there was a span of 12 bases. Clones were read by immunoSEQ multiplex PCR, and TCRdb kept only the in-frame ones, dropping some. The table lists about 13,000 clones, almost 40% of them singletons. The V and J genes are TRBV6-5 and TRBJ1-1, with D hard to call. The receptor comes from a human donor in good health; the cells came from an allogeneic mixed lymphocyte reaction. Sample: CFSE-low (dividing) CD8+ T cells sorted from an allogeneic mixed lymphocyte reaction. The DNA of the CDR3 is TGTGCCAGCAGACACCGGGTGGGGAACACTGAAGCTTTCTTT. This translates into CASRHRVGNTEAFF.